The 8 T cell receptor beta chains below were found in one sample sequenced in a study of T cell repertoires in aging, cancer and after chemotherapy. TRB rearrangements spanning V, D and J were amplified using mixed TRB-A/B primers. TCRdb independently ran MiXCR on the multiplex PCR reads; one entry per CDR3 protein. The sample has about 11,000 distinct CDR3 sequences, 25% to 35% seen once. Amplification of TCR beta used genomic DNA extracted from peripheral blood. Sequencing used blood. The receptors shown here come from a human donor in good health.

This clonotype was recorded a few times. This chain uses TRBV27 with TRBJ1-5; the D gene is possibly TRBD1 (6 bases). Germline lookup yields CDR1 MNHEY and CDR2 SMNVEV (reference sequence). V dropped 4 bases and J dropped 7 bases, with 11 bases sitting between them. The CDR3 loop spans 13 amino acids. The CDR3 DNA reads as TGTGCCAGCAGTTGGACACAGGGCCAGCCCCAGCATTTT. This sequence encodes CASSWTQGQPQHF.

The rearrangement joins TRBV29-1 to TRBJ2-7, with 10 bases identical to TRBD1. Germline CDR1 is SQVTM and CDR2 is ANQGSEA. V gave up 7 bases and J gave up 2 bases; unmatched junction bases: 8. The CDR3 is 14 amino acids. CDR3 bases: TGCAGCGGACGGGACAGGGGAAATCCCTACGAGCAGTACTTC. Translated: CSGRDRGNPYEQYF.

V and J are TRBV28 and TRBJ1-5; D possibly corresponds to TRBD1 (5 bases). V dropped 5 bases and J dropped 11 bases, with 22 bases sitting between them. CDR1 is MDHEN and CDR2 is SYDVKM in the germline V gene. CDR3 length: 15 residues. The CDR3: CASSGADRPPWTQHF. CDR3 DNA: TGTGCCAGCAGTGGAGCCGACAGACCACCCTGGACCCAGCATTTT.

By frequency in the sample, this clonotype is medium-sized. The chain employs TRBV12-3 or TRBV12-4 and TRBJ2-7, with 7 bases fitting TRBD2. The CDR3 runs to 14 residues. The V and J ends lost 3 bases and 7 bases, in that order; junction bases with no gene match: 9. CDR3 in DNA: TGTGCCAGCAGTTTTGGCGGGAGAACGGGAGAGCAGTACTTC. It codes for CASSFGGRTGEQYF.

This clonotype was counted only a few times. The rearrangement uses TRBV11-2 and TRBJ2-3, with TRBD2 identical over 9 bases. V shed 1 base and J 6 bases; nucleotides not matched to a gene: 14. CDR3 length: 18 residues. Germline values: CDR1 SGHAT, CDR2 FQNNGV. Written as DNA, the CDR3 is TGTGCCAGCAGCTTAGTCGGTCGGGCGGGAGGGTTACCCGATACGCAGTATTTT. Its protein product is CASSLVGRAGGLPDTQYF.

This chain joins TRBV7-2 and TRBJ2-7; TRBD2 matches at 7 bases. Losses at the gene ends were 3 bases for V and 6 bases for J; bases not matched to a gene: 11. This CDR3 has 15 residues. CDR1 and CDR2 (germline): SGHTA, FQGNSA. The CDR3 loop is CASSLLGTTLLEQYF. CDR3 in DNA: TGTGCCAGCAGCTTGCTCGGGACTACCCTCCTCGAGCAGTACTTC. Variable domain in full (rest from reference TRBV7-2 and TRBJ2-7): GAGVSQSPSNKVTEKGKDVELRCDPISGHTALYWYRQSLGQGLEFLIYFQGNSAPDKSGLPSDRFSAERTGGSVSTLTIQRTQQEDSAVYLCASSLLGTTLLEQYFGPGTRLTVT.

This clonotype is categorized as medium-sized (0.01 to 0.1%). V is TRBV18 and J is TRBJ2-2; possibly TRBD2 for D (5 bases). Germline-derived CDR1 and CDR2 are KGHSH and LQKENI. The V end lost 10 bases, the J end lost 4 bases, and 22 bases lay between the germline ends. The CDR3 spans 16 residues. The CDR3 bases are TGTGCCACCCTCCCTTTTCCAGGTCGGGGCACCGGGGAGCTGTTTTTT. It encodes CATLPFPGRGTGELFF.

Only a few counts were recorded for this clonotype. V and J are TRBV5-6 and TRBJ2-7; a possible D gene is TRBD1 (6 bases). The V end was cut by 3 bases, the J end by 2 bases, with 9 bases between. The CDR3 consists of 13 residues. CDR1 is SGHDT, CDR2 YYEEEE, per germline. The DNA of the CDR3 is TGTGCCAGCAGCTACACAGGGACCTACGAGCAGTACTTC. Encoded protein: CASSYTGTYEQYF.